Shown below are 27 T cell receptor beta chains from a single sample sequenced in a study of blood T cell repertoires in COVID-19. Libraries were prepared by immunoSEQ multiplex PCR; TCRdb keeps only in-frame clonotypes and omits some of them. The sample consists of some 300,000 clones, 75% to 90% of them appearing once. The specimen was PBMCs or T cells enriched from blood (not recorded which). Source of these receptors: a middle-aged woman who had recovered from COVID-19.

The V call is TRBV7-3, the J call TRBJ2-1; 13 nucleotides align to TRBD2. Germline lookup yields CDR1 SGHTA and CDR2 FQGTGA. Trimming at V came to 5 bases and at J to 10 bases, leaving 8 bases not matched to a gene. The CDR3 contains 15 residues. CDR3 region: CASSATSGRAGEQFF. The CDR3 region has the DNA TGTGCCAGCAGCGCCACTAGCGGGAGGGCCGGAGAGCAGTTCTTC.

V and J are TRBV3-1 (or the pseudogene TRBV3-2) and TRBJ1-3; perhaps TRBD1 as D (6 bases). CDR1 and CDR2 (germline): LGHDT, YNNKEL (reference sequence). CDR3 length: 14 residues. Deletions cut 7 bases from V and 0 bases from J, with 10 bases between. CDR3 coding DNA: TGTGCCAGCACAGGGGTCCACTCTGGAAACACCATATATTTT. Amino acids: CASTGVHSGNTIYF.

V usage is TRBV11-3 and J usage is TRBJ1-4; TRBD1 might be the D (6 bases). The CDR3 spans 15 residues. Germline V gene data show CDR1 as SGHNT and CDR2 as YENEEA. The ends were cut back, 5 bases at V and 8 bases at J, with 18 bases in the middle. The CDR3 DNA is TGTGCCAGCAGCCCCCATGTAGGGGGAGAAGAAAAACTGTTTTTT. Encoded protein: CASSPHVGGEEKLFF.

A remark on this clone: This sample includes further DNA sequences coding for the same CDR3. This chain links TRBV27 with TRBJ2-5; D gene ambiguous. The CDR3 sequence is 14 residues long. The ends were cut back, 6 bases at V and 2 bases at J, with 13 bases in the middle. Germline assignment: CDR1 MNHEY and CDR2 SMNVEV (reference sequence). CDR3 DNA: TGTGCCAGCAGCCTTTGGGCAGATCAAGAGACCCAGTACTTC. Residues: CASSLWADQETQYF.

This clone came up once. The chain recombines TRBV2 with TRBJ2-1; D is possibly TRBD2 (7 bases). The CDR3 spans 14 residues. Trimming took off 7 bases at V and 4 bases at J, with 14 bases between the two ends. Germline V lookup: CDR1 SNHLY, CDR2 FYNNEI. Here the CDR3 reads CASTPGGGYNEQFF. For the CDR3, the DNA is TGTGCCAGCACGCCGGGGGGCGGGTACAATGAGCAGTTCTTC.

This chain joins TRBV19 and TRBJ2-3, with 9 positions matching TRBD2. The V gene end was trimmed by 3 bases and the J gene end by 2 bases; junction bases not matched to a gene: 9. CDR3 length: 17 residues. Germline lookup yields CDR1 LNHDA and CDR2 SQIVND (reference sequence). DNA for the CDR3: TGTGCCAGTAGTATTGGAGCTAGCGGGGTGGCCACAGATACGCAGTATTTT. It yields the protein CASSIGASGVATDTQYF.

This rearrangement joins TRBV4-1 to TRBJ1-1, with D possibly TRBD1 on 5 matching bases. Germline values: CDR1 MGHRA, CDR2 YSYEKL. The CDR3 is 15 residues long. Trimming took 4 bases from V and 6 from J, leaving 18 bases between them. The CDR3 region has the DNA TGCGCCAGCAGCCCTCGGGGGGGAAAGGAGGCTGAAGCTTTCTTT. Translated, it gives CASSPRGGKEAEAFF.

The chain combines TRBV5-6 with TRBJ1-2; D gene ambiguous. This CDR3 has 12 residues. The V end was cut by 6 bases, the J end by 4 bases, with 10 bases between. Germline CDR1 is SGHDT and CDR2 is YYEEEE. CDR3 loop: CASTQASYGYTF. The CDR3 DNA reads as TGTGCCAGCACCCAGGCAAGCTATGGCTACACCTTC.

The chain links TRBV15 to TRBJ2-7; TRBD2 might be the D (5 bases). Trimming took off 3 bases at V and 7 bases at J, with 16 bases between the two ends. The CDR3 sequence is 14 residues long. The germline gives CDR1 LNHNV, CDR2 YYDKDF (reference sequence). CDR3 sequence (DNA): TGTGCCACCAGCAGGCCATTTTCGGGGATAGAGCAGTACTTC. Encoded protein: CATSRPFSGIEQYF.

This chain links TRBV3-1 (or the pseudogene TRBV3-2) with TRBJ2-4; 7 nucleotides align to TRBD1. The V gene's germline CDR1 is LGHDT and CDR2 YNNKEL (reference sequence). The CDR3 is 15 amino acids. Germline trimming cut 4 bases from V and 4 bases from J; bases unmatched to any gene: 7. Here the CDR3 reads CASSPRTGQKNIQYF. The CDR3 DNA reads as TGTGCCAGCAGCCCCCGAACGGGACAGAAAAACATTCAGTACTTC.

The chain combines TRBV30 with TRBJ2-5, with D perhaps TRBD2 (7 bases). The CDR3 loop spans 21 amino acids. The V gene lost 2 bases and the J gene lost 0 bases, with 31 bases spanning the gap. Germline assignment: CDR1 GTSNPN and CDR2 SVGIG (reference sequence). CDR3: CAWSPPLGTPREGIYQETQYF. The CDR3 nucleotides read TGTGCCTGGAGTCCCCCATTAGGGACACCGAGGGAGGGGATCTACCAAGAGACCCAGTACTTC.

The chain combines TRBV12-5 with TRBJ2-1, with 8 bases lining up with TRBD2. CDR3 length: 14 amino acids. The junction had 5 bases not matched to a gene; V was cut back by 1 base and J by 9 bases. Germline V gene data show CDR1 as LGHNT and CDR2 as FRNRAP. The CDR3 loop reads CASGLDGRASEQFF. CDR3 sequence (DNA): TGTGCTAGTGGTTTGGACGGGAGGGCGAGTGAGCAGTTCTTC. Combining the CDR3 with reference TRBV12-5 and TRBJ2-1 gives the whole variable domain DARVTQTPRHKVTEMGQEVTMRCQPILGHNTVFWYRQTMMQGLELLAYFRNRAPLDDSGMPKDRFSAEMPDATLATLKIQPSEPRDSAVYFCASGLDGRASEQFFGPGTRLTVL.

The rearrangement joins TRBV18 to TRBJ2-3, with 12 bases aligning to TRBD1. The CDR3 is made up of 15 amino acids. The germline V gene has CDR1 KGHSH and CDR2 LQKENI. With 4 bases clipped from V and 3 bases from J, the junction kept 2 bases outside the gene matches. Here the CDR3 reads CASSQGQGATDTQYF. CDR3 DNA: TGTGCCAGCTCACAGGGACAGGGGGCAACAGATACGCAGTATTTT.

The rearrangement joins TRBV24-1 to TRBJ2-7, with D maybe TRBD1 (5 bases). CDR1 is KGHDR and CDR2 is SFDVKD in the germline V gene. Trimming took off 7 bases at V and 5 bases at J, with 14 bases between the two ends. This CDR3 is 13 amino acids long. This CDR3 reads CATSQGSEHEQYF. The CDR3 nucleotides are TGTGCCACCAGCCAGGGATCTGAACACGAGCAGTACTTC.

The sample holds a few counts of this clone. The V and J genes are TRBV25-1 and TRBJ2-3; TRBD2 agrees at 8 bases. This CDR3 comprises 14 residues. V gave up 2 bases and J gave up 4 bases; unmatched junction bases: 2. The V gene's germline CDR1 is MGHDK and CDR2 SYGVNS. The DNA for the CDR3 is TGTGCCAGCAGTGAAGGAGCGGGAGCAGATACGCAGTATTTT. Amino acids: CASSEGAGADTQYF.

The chain uses TRBV2 and TRBJ1-6; 9 bases agree with TRBD1. This CDR3 comprises 16 residues. J was trimmed by 4 bases and V by 2 bases; bases with no gene match: 3. CDR1 and CDR2 (germline): SNHLY, FYNNEI. The CDR3 region is CASSEKGQGYNSPLHF. The CDR3 DNA reads TGTGCCAGCAGTGAAAAGGGACAGGGATATAATTCACCCCTCCACTTT.

In this sample, this clone turned up once. V gene TRBV27 combines with J gene TRBJ2-2; 7 bases map to TRBD2. The CDR3 sequence is 14 residues long. Per germline, CDR1 MNHEY and CDR2 SMNVEV (reference sequence). V gave up 5 bases and J gave up 4 bases; unmatched junction bases: 4. The CDR3 coding sequence is TGTGCCAGCAGTATTGGGAGGGGCACCGGGGAGCTGTTTTTT. It encodes CASSIGRGTGELFF.

The rearrangement links TRBV5-1 to TRBJ1-1; tentatively, D is TRBD1 (5 bases). Deletions cut 6 bases from V and 4 bases from J, with 13 bases between. Germline loops: CDR1 SGHRS, CDR2 YFSETQ. The CDR3 is 13 residues long. The CDR3 DNA follows: TGCGCCAGCAAGCCCGCCGGGGGCACTGAAGCTTTCTTT. Encoded protein: CASKPAGGTEAFF.

V usage is TRBV24-1 and J usage is TRBJ1-5; D remains ambiguous. The CDR3 has 15 residues. The ends were cut back, 5 bases at V and 0 bases at J, with 10 bases in the middle. Germline values: CDR1 KGHDR, CDR2 SFDVKD. This CDR3 reads CATSAPTDSNQPQHF. The CDR3, as DNA: TGTGCCACCAGTGCCCCGACTGATAGCAATCAGCCCCAGCATTTT.

The chain links TRBV5-1 to TRBJ2-2; 7 nucleotides match TRBD1. V was pared by 3 bases and J by 2 bases, with 4 bases of the junction left unmatched. This CDR3 contains 15 residues. From germline, CDR1 is SGHRS and CDR2 YFSETQ. CDR3 in amino acids: CASSSRQGNTGELFF. CDR3 nucleotides: TGCGCCAGCAGCTCGAGACAGGGAAACACCGGGGAGCTGTTTTTT.

This chain uses TRBV27 with TRBJ1-5; D is unclear. The V gene lost 4 bases and the J gene lost 4 bases, with 11 bases spanning the gap. Germline V gene sequence: CDR1 MNHEY, CDR2 SMNVEV (reference sequence). This CDR3 region has 14 residues. CDR3 in DNA: TGTGCCAGCAGTTCCCACGGAGTGAATCAGCCCCAGCATTTT. Translation: CASSSHGVNQPQHF.

The chain joins TRBV9 to TRBJ1-6, with a tentative D call TRBD1 (5 bases). Trimming removed 0 bases at V and 6 bases at J, with 7 bases between. The CDR3 contains 14 residues. Per germline, CDR1 SGDLS and CDR2 YYNGEE. CDR3 sequence: CASSVVGANSPLHF. The CDR3 DNA follows: TGTGCCAGCAGCGTAGTAGGGGCTAATTCACCCCTCCACTTT.

This clone was counted a few times. Additional DNA sequences in this sample encode the identical CDR3. V gene TRBV7-9 combines with J gene TRBJ2-2, with 11 nucleotides matching TRBD2. The germline gives CDR1 SEHNR, CDR2 FQNEAQ (reference sequence). This CDR3 region has 15 residues. V dropped 5 bases and J dropped 5; count of bases not matched to a gene: 4. In DNA, the CDR3 is TGTGCCAGCAGCAGCGGACTAGCGGGTACCGGGGAGCTGTTTTTT. It specifies CASSSGLAGTGELFF.

The V gene is TRBV12-5, the J gene TRBJ1-1, with 9 bases lining up with TRBD1. Looked up from germline, CDR1 is LGHNT and CDR2 is FRNRAP. V trimming: 3 bases; J trimming: 7 bases; junction bases outside the gene matches: 3. The CDR3 covers 13 residues. CDR3 sequence reads: CASGFGQGIEAFF. Written as DNA, the CDR3 is TGTGCTAGTGGTTTCGGACAGGGGATTGAAGCTTTCTTT.

This clone has a single count. The chain employs TRBV11-1 and TRBJ1-1; TRBD1 aligns across 7 bases. CDR3 length: 13 residues. The germline V gene encodes CDR1 SGHAT and CDR2 FQDESV (reference sequence). V trimming: 5 bases; J trimming: 3 bases; junction bases outside the gene matches: 3. The CDR3 DNA reads TGTGCCAGCAGCCTAAGGGGGCACACTGAAGCTTTCTTT. It encodes CASSLRGHTEAFF.

The chain couples TRBV7-9 to TRBJ1-2; 7 nucleotides line up with TRBD1. Germline V CDR1 and CDR2: SEHNR, FQNEAQ (reference sequence). The V and J ends lost 3 bases and 6 bases, in that order; junction bases with no gene match: 10. The CDR3 has 15 amino acids. CDR3 sequence: CASSLTGIYWDGYTF. The CDR3 DNA is TGTGCCAGCAGCTTGACAGGGATTTATTGGGATGGCTACACCTTC.

The V and J genes are TRBV10-2 and TRBJ2-5; 14 nucleotides match TRBD2. The CDR3 covers 17 residues. V was pared by 5 bases and J by 4 bases, with 9 bases of the junction left unmatched. Germline V lookup: CDR1 WSHSY, CDR2 SAAADI. Here the CDR3 DNA reads TGCGCCAGCAGTCCGACTAGCGGGGGGGCCGGAGGAGAGACCCAGTACTTC. It yields the protein CASSPTSGGAGGETQYF.